What follows are 32 T cell receptor beta chains derived from one specimen sequenced in a study of high-grade serous ovarian cancer treatment subgroups. The method was immunoSEQ multiplex PCR; TCRdb's version includes in-frame clones alone and lacks a portion of them. The sample has around 30,000 clones; 84% are singletons. The tumor samples were collected prior to definitive surgery or chemotherapy. Sample: tumor tissue. The receptor set was obtained from a human donor with high-grade serous ovarian cancer.

The chain employs TRBV6-5 and TRBJ2-5, with D perhaps TRBD2 (6 bases). The germline V gene has CDR1 MNHEY and CDR2 SVGAGI. This CDR3 is built from 13 residues. Trimming pared 3 bases from V and 3 bases from J, leaving 8 bases between. CDR3 loop: CASSYGGEETQYF. The CDR3 region has the DNA TGTGCCAGCAGTTATGGCGGGGAAGAGACCCAGTACTTC.

The chain employs TRBV5-1 and TRBJ2-5, with unresolved D. Germline assignment: CDR1 SGHRS and CDR2 YFSETQ. The length of the CDR3 is 11 residues. The ends were cut back, 1 base at V and 5 bases at J, with 3 bases in the middle. CDR3 coding DNA: TGCGCCAGCAGCTTGTGGGAGACCCAGTACTTC. This encodes CASSLWETQYF.

The chain recombines TRBV6-6 with TRBJ2-5; a possible D gene is TRBD2 (6 bases). From germline, CDR1 is MNHNY and CDR2 SVGAGI (reference sequence). Deletions cut 6 bases from V and 4 bases from J, with 12 bases between. CDR3 length: 13 residues. CDR3 residues: CASSKLARETQYF. The CDR3 region has the DNA TGTGCCAGCAGCAAACTAGCCCGAGAGACCCAGTACTTC.

The chain is built from TRBV18 and TRBJ2-7, with a tentative D call TRBD1 (7 bases). CDR1 and CDR2 (germline): KGHSH, LQKENI. The CDR3 is made up of 15 amino acids. Trimming removed 6 bases at V and 3 bases at J, with 18 bases between. CDR3 DNA sequence: TGTGCCAGCTCTCCCGCGGGACAGCTTAACTACGAGCAGTACTTC. It is translated as CASSPAGQLNYEQYF.

The gene calls are TRBV11-2 and TRBJ1-4, with D possibly being TRBD1 (6 bases). The germline V gene encodes CDR1 SGHAT and CDR2 FQNNGV. The CDR3 has 15 residues. Deletions cut 8 bases from V and 6 bases from J, with 19 bases between. The CDR3 coding sequence is TGTGCCAGCTCCCCCCTTATTAGGGGGGATGAAAAACTGTTTTTT. It specifies CASSPLIRGDEKLFF.

The rearrangement uses TRBV11-2 and TRBJ2-5; 8 nucleotides align to TRBD1. The CDR3 has 16 residues. Trimming took 1 base from V and 3 from J; bases not matched to a gene: 7. Germline CDR1 is SGHAT and CDR2 is FQNNGV. CDR3 DNA: TGTGCCAGCAGCTTAGGGGGGACAGGCGTGGAAGAGACCCAGTACTTC. This gives the protein CASSLGGTGVEETQYF.

This sequence joins TRBV29-1 and TRBJ2-5; D might be TRBD1 or TRBD2, each matching 5 bases. V lost 2 bases, J lost 4 bases, and 14 bases lay in between. The CDR3 loop spans 14 amino acids. Germline CDR1 is SQVTM and CDR2 is ANQGSEA. The CDR3 DNA is TGCAGCGTTGAATGGCAGGGAGCGTTAGAGACCCAGTACTTC. This encodes CSVEWQGALETQYF.

This chain uses TRBV19 with TRBJ1-6; no firm D call. Germline CDR1 and CDR2: LNHDA and SQIVND (reference sequence). This CDR3 spans 14 amino acids. Trimming removed 0 bases at V and 7 bases at J, with 7 bases between. The CDR3 DNA follows: TGTGCCAGTAGTATAGAGGACTTAAATTCACCCCTCCACTTT. It codes for CASSIEDLNSPLHF. The full variable domain, with the rest looked up from reference TRBV19 and TRBJ1-6, is DGGITQSPKYLFRKEGQNVTLSCEQNLNHDAMYWYRQDPGQGLRLIYYSQIVNDFQKGDIAEGYSVSREKKESFPLTVTSAQKNPTAFYLCASSIEDLNSPLHFGNGTRLTVT.

The chain has TRBV6-1 and TRBJ1-1; D is perhaps TRBD1 (6 bases). CDR3 length: 14 amino acids. Trimming took off 7 bases at V and 5 bases at J, with 17 bases between the two ends. The germline gives CDR1 MNHNS, CDR2 SASEGT. The CDR3 region has the DNA TGTGCCAGCAAAAACAGGGAAAGGGTGACTGAAGCTTTCTTT. Amino acid sequence: CASKNRERVTEAFF.

The V and J genes are TRBV7-6 and TRBJ2-7; TRBD1 matches at 9 bases. Per the germline V gene, CDR1 is SGHVS and CDR2 is FNYEAQ. Trimming took 1 base from V and 2 from J; bases not matched to a gene: 3. CDR3 length: 15 residues. CDR3 protein: CASSLGQGGTYEQYF. CDR3 DNA sequence: TGTGCCAGCAGCTTAGGACAGGGGGGAACCTACGAGCAGTACTTC.

This clone was counted a single time. The rearrangement links TRBV6-5 to TRBJ2-2; maybe TRBD2 (6 bases). CDR3 length equals 15 residues. Germline V lookup: CDR1 MNHEY, CDR2 SVGAGI. V dropped 6 bases and J dropped 5 bases, with 16 bases sitting between them. CDR3 bases: TGTGCCAGCAGAGACCGCGGGACTGCAACCGGGGAGCTGTTTTTT. Amino acid sequence: CASRDRGTATGELFF.

V gene TRBV30 combines with J gene TRBJ2-3; a weak D match, TRBD2 (6 bases). Trimming removed 2 bases at V and 6 bases at J, with 12 bases between. Germline V lookup: CDR1 GTSNPN, CDR2 SVGIG (reference sequence). The CDR3 totals 13 residues. CDR3 sequence reads: CAWSPGVVDTQYF. The CDR3 coding sequence is TGTGCCTGGAGTCCGGGGGTTGTGGATACGCAGTATTTT.

This chain links TRBV30 with TRBJ2-5; 7 nucleotides match TRBD2. The CDR3 covers 16 residues. V gave up 2 bases and J gave up 5 bases; unmatched junction bases: 14. The V gene's germline CDR1 is GTSNPN and CDR2 SVGIG (reference sequence). Written as DNA, the CDR3 is TGTGCCTGGAGTCCCGAGTGGCGGGAGATCAAGGAGACCCAGTACTTC. Translated, it gives CAWSPEWREIKETQYF.

V usage is TRBV12-5 and J usage is TRBJ1-1; 8 bases line up with TRBD1. Germline trimming cut 9 bases from V and 1 base from J; bases unmatched to any gene: 7. CDR1 and CDR2 from the germline V gene are LGHNT and FRNRAP. The CDR3 runs 14 residues. This CDR3 is CASSRQGRNTEAFF. As DNA, the CDR3 is TGTGCTAGCAGTAGACAGGGGAGGAACACTGAAGCTTTCTTT.

The chain combines TRBV9 with TRBJ2-7, with TRBD2 identical over 7 bases. Per germline, CDR1 SGDLS and CDR2 YYNGEE. V gave up 5 bases and J gave up 2 bases; unmatched junction bases: 7. This CDR3 is 14 amino acids long. The CDR3 nucleotides read TGTGCCAGCAGTAAGAGCGGGGCCCCCTACGAGCAGTACTTC. Residues: CASSKSGAPYEQYF. Filled out from reference TRBV9 and TRBJ2-7, the complete variable domain reads DSGVTQTPKHLITATGQRVTLRCSPRSGDLSVYWYQQSLDQGLQFLIQYYNGEERAKGNILERFSAQQFPDLHSELNLSSLELGDSALYFCASSKSGAPYEQYFGPGTRLTVT.

This chain uses TRBV28 with TRBJ2-5, with 10 bases matching TRBD1. Trimming took 6 bases from V and 5 from J; bases not matched to a gene: 3. The germline V gene has CDR1 MDHEN and CDR2 SYDVKM. This CDR3 spans 13 amino acids. The CDR3 loop reads CASSRQGAETQYF. As DNA, the CDR3 is TGTGCCAGCAGCCGACAGGGGGCTGAGACCCAGTACTTC.

The CDR3 loop is CASREREGLGEQFF. In DNA, the CDR3 is TGTGCCAGCAGGGAGCGGGAGGGCCTTGGGGAGCAGTTCTTC. The chain combines TRBV6-4 with TRBJ2-1; TRBD2 agrees at 10 bases. The CDR3 covers 14 residues. Germline loops: CDR1 MRHNA, CDR2 SNTAGT. Trimming at V came to 6 bases and at J to 10 bases, leaving 9 bases not matched to a gene.

This chain joins TRBV27 and TRBJ2-1; no firm D call. CDR1 is MNHEY, CDR2 SMNVEV, per germline (reference sequence). There are 14 residues in the CDR3. V was cut by 4 bases and J by 7 bases, with 14 bases left in between. As DNA, the CDR3 is TGTGCCAGCAGTTCCCCAAGGGCATGGAATGAGCAGTTCTTC. Translation: CASSSPRAWNEQFF.

DNA of the CDR3: TGTGCCAGTACTGGCAGGGACCACGAGCAGTACTTC. Translation: CASTGRDHEQYF. The rearrangement uses TRBV19 and TRBJ2-7, with D tentatively TRBD1 or TRBD2 (5 bases each). CDR1 and CDR2 from the germline V gene are LNHDA and SQIVND (reference sequence). V was pared by 7 bases and J by 5 bases, with 12 bases between. The CDR3 spans 12 residues.

The chain links TRBV5-1 to TRBJ1-3, with D perhaps matching TRBD1 (5 bases). This CDR3 comprises 15 residues. The germline CDR1 and CDR2 sequences are SGHRS and YFSETQ. V lost 0 bases and J 2 bases, leaving 9 bases between the germline ends. The CDR3 DNA reads TGCGCCAGCAGCTTGGACAGGATTGCTGGAAACACCATATATTTT. Residues: CASSLDRIAGNTIYF.

The J gene is TRBJ1-5, the V gene TRBV19; tentative D call: TRBD1 (5 bases). Germline V gene sequence: CDR1 LNHDA, CDR2 SQIVND (reference sequence). V was cut by 5 bases and J by 2 bases, with 13 bases left in between. The CDR3 extends over 15 amino acids. CDR3 nucleotides: TGTGCCAGTAGTCCAGGGAGTTTCGGCAATCAGCCCCAGCATTTT. Protein product: CASSPGSFGNQPQHF.

This chain joins TRBV27 and TRBJ2-5; D possibly corresponds to TRBD1 (6 bases). CDR3 size: 13 residues. CDR1 MNHEY and CDR2 SMNVEV come from the germline V gene (reference sequence). Trimming shortened V by 2 bases and J by 4 bases, and 8 bases separated the two germline ends. The CDR3 sequence is CASSLRGGETQYF. CDR3 DNA: TGTGCCAGCAGTTTACGAGGGGGAGAGACCCAGTACTTC.

The rearrangement uses TRBV30 and TRBJ2-7; D is undetermined. The V and J ends lost 8 bases and 5 bases respectively, with 19 bases between them. Germline V CDR1 and CDR2: GTSNPN, SVGIG (reference sequence). The CDR3 has 13 residues. In DNA, the CDR3 is TGTGCCCTTGACCATGTGGCAGGCCACGAGCAGTACTTC. Amino acids: CALDHVAGHEQYF.

This clone was counted a few times. This chain uses TRBV11-3 with TRBJ2-3; D remains unclear. The CDR3 is made up of 13 amino acids. CDR1 and CDR2 from the germline V gene are SGHNT and YENEEA. Between the trimmed V and J ends, which lost 1 base and 6 bases, there was a span of 8 bases. As DNA, the CDR3 is TGTGCCAGCAGCTTAGGTAGCCTTGATACGCAGTATTTT. Encoded protein: CASSLGSLDTQYF.

The chain couples TRBV29-1 to TRBJ2-5; 8 bases fit TRBD1. Looked up from germline, CDR1 is SQVTM and CDR2 is ANQGSEA. With V trimmed by 7 bases and J by 1 base, 5 bases remained unmatched. The CDR3 has 13 amino acids. The CDR3 DNA follows: TGCAGCGGGAAGGACAGGGTCCAAGAGACCCAGTACTTC. Its translation: CSGKDRVQETQYF. The entire variable domain, with the rest obtained from reference TRBV29-1 and TRBJ2-5, is as follows: SAVISQKPSRDICQRGTSLTIQCQVDSQVTMMFWYRQQPGQSLTLIATANQGSEATYESGFVIDKFPISRPNLTFSTLTVSNMSPEDSSIYLCSGKDRVQETQYFGPGTRLLVL.

The rearrangement links TRBV11-2 to TRBJ1-2; TRBD1 is a possible D gene (5 bases). The CDR3 totals 17 residues. V was pared by 1 base and J by 0 bases, with 15 bases between. Germline CDR1 reads SGHAT; CDR2 reads FQNNGV. As DNA, the CDR3 is TGTGCCAGCAGCTTAGGCACAGGCATTCTAGCTAACTATGGCTACACCTTC. This translates into CASSLGTGILANYGYTF.

The CDR3 sequence is CASSPPGTGELFF. The DNA of the CDR3 is TGTGCCAGCTCACCACCCGGGACCGGGGAGCTGTTTTTT. V gene TRBV18 combines with J gene TRBJ2-2; D unclear. The V and J ends lost 0 bases and 5 bases respectively, with 4 bases between them. CDR1 and CDR2 from the germline V gene are KGHSH and LQKENI. The length of the CDR3 is 13 residues.

J is TRBJ2-5 and V is TRBV30, with D maybe TRBD2 (6 bases). V lost 5 bases, J lost 2 bases, and 12 bases lay in between. CDR3 length: 13 amino acids. Germline CDR1 and CDR2: GTSNPN and SVGIG (reference sequence). As DNA, the CDR3 is TGTGCCTGGGACCGGGACTTACAAGAGACCCAGTACTTC. This codes for CAWDRDLQETQYF.

The chain uses TRBV11-2 and TRBJ1-2; 7 nucleotides line up with TRBD1. Germline-derived CDR1 and CDR2 are SGHAT and FQNNGV. This CDR3 comprises 15 residues. After removal of 0 bases from V and 6 bases from J, the junction contained 7 bases not matched to a gene. This chain's CDR3 is CASSLDGQGVNGYTF. The CDR3 bases are TGTGCCAGCAGCTTAGATGGGCAGGGGGTTAATGGCTACACCTTC. The full variable domain, its missing parts supplied by reference TRBV11-2 and TRBJ1-2, is EAGVAQSPRYKIIEKRQSVAFWCNPISGHATLYWYQQILGQGPKLLIQFQNNGVVDDSQLPKDRFSAERLKGVDSTLKIQPAKLEDSAVYLCASSLDGQGVNGYTFGSGTRLTVV.

The J gene is TRBJ2-3, the V gene TRBV5-4, with D unresolved. The length of the CDR3 is 14 residues. Trimming removed 2 bases from V and 0 bases from J, with 7 bases in between. The germline CDR1 and CDR2 sequences are SGHNT and YYREEE (reference sequence). CDR3 in amino acids: CASSFGESTDTQYF. In DNA form, the CDR3 reads TGTGCCAGCAGCTTCGGCGAGAGCACAGATACGCAGTATTTT.

The chain has TRBV9 and TRBJ2-7; no definite D call. V lost 1 base and J 5 bases, leaving 10 bases between the germline ends. Germline-derived CDR1 and CDR2 are SGDLS and YYNGEE. CDR3 size: 13 residues. The CDR3 DNA follows: TGTGCCAGCAGCGTAACCCCCTCTCACGAGCAGTACTTC. It specifies CASSVTPSHEQYF.

The chain joins TRBV10-3 to TRBJ1-2; 7 positions agree with TRBD1. Trimming cost V 3 bases and J 1 base; bases outside gene matches: 2. Germline assignment: CDR1 ENHRY and CDR2 SYGVKD. CDR3 length: 14 residues. This chain's CDR3 is CAISEGGLNYGYTF. The CDR3 DNA follows: TGTGCCATCAGTGAAGGGGGCCTTAACTATGGCTACACCTTC.